This entry lists 14 T cell receptor beta chains sequenced from one sample in a study of blood T cells in healthy people across ages. Sample-barcoded 5' priming and a J-beta primer mix drove a second PCR of about 7 to 11 cycles. TCRdb processed the 5' RACE reads anew with MiXCR; each CDR3 protein has one entry. The data show approximately 1.5 million distinct CDR3 sequences, approximately 32% seen once. Sequencing used blood. Every receptor here comes from a woman aged 30 to 39 in good health.

This chain uses TRBV5-1 with TRBJ1-1, with a possible D match to TRBD1 (5 bases). CDR3 length equals 16 residues. The germline V gene has CDR1 SGHRS and CDR2 YFSETQ. The V end was cut by 1 base, the J end by 0 bases, with 13 bases between. The CDR3: CASSLSGGRMNTEAFF. DNA of the CDR3: TGCGCCAGCAGCTTGTCGGGGGGACGAATGAACACTGAAGCTTTCTTT.

As regards this clonotype: One end of the junction does not line up with germline, which may come from a read error. The V call is TRBV11-2, the J call TRBJ2-1; 7 bases agree with TRBD1. The CDR3 is 15 amino acids. The germline V gene has CDR1 SGHAT and CDR2 FQNNGV. The DNA for the CDR3 is TGTGCCAGCAGCCTAGACAGGGCCTCCAACAATGAGCAGTTCTTC. Amino acids: CASSLDRASNNEQFF. The full variable domain, in which reference TRBV11-2 and TRBJ2-1 provide the parts outside the CDR3, is EAGVAQSPRYKIIEKRQSVAFWCNPISGHATLYWYQQILGQGPKLLIQFQNNGVVDDSQLPKDRFSAERLKGVDSTLKIQPAKLEDSAVYLCASSLDRASNNEQFFGPGTRLTVL.

A few counts support this clonotype. The rearrangement links TRBV20-1 to TRBJ2-7; 8 bases align to TRBD2. Germline-derived CDR1 and CDR2 are DFQATT and SNEGSKA (reference sequence). This CDR3 comprises 10 residues. The J segment lost 10 bases and the V segment lost 6 bases, leaving 5 bases of the junction unmatched. CDR3 amino acids: CSAGLEGQYF. CDR3 nucleotide sequence: TGCAGTGCGGGACTAGAGGGCCAGTACTTC.

With respect to this clonotype: At one of its ends the junction is not consistent with the germline gene, which may arise from a read error. The chain is built from TRBV6-1 and TRBJ2-7; D is unresolved. This CDR3 spans 13 amino acids. Germline V gene lookup returns CDR1 MNHNS and CDR2 SASEGT. CDR3 amino acids: CARSENEWSEQYF. As DNA, the CDR3 is TGTGCCAGAAGTGAAAACGAATGGAGCGAGCAGTACTTC.

J is TRBJ2-1 and V is TRBV2; D not certain. Per the germline V gene, CDR1 is SNHLY and CDR2 is FYNNEI. The CDR3 spans 18 residues. V lost 4 bases and J 0 bases, leaving 19 bases between the germline ends. The CDR3 loop is CASSVWNSKSISYNEQFF. The CDR3 nucleotides read TGTGCCAGCAGTGTCTGGAACAGCAAAAGTATCTCCTACAATGAGCAGTTCTTC.

As for this clonotype: This may stem from a read error, because a much larger clone lies one nucleotide away. The chain employs TRBV5-5 and TRBJ2-7; D possibly corresponds to TRBD2 (5 bases). Trimming cost V 7 bases and J 2 bases, with 13 bases left between them. Looked up from germline, CDR1 is SGHKS and CDR2 is YYEKEE (reference sequence). This CDR3 comprises 13 residues. CDR3 loop: CASLGRGAYEQYF. The CDR3 region has the DNA TGTGCCAGCCTCGGACGGGGTGCCTACGAGCAGTACTTC. The complete variable domain, with remaining parts taken from reference TRBV5-5 and TRBJ2-7, reads DAGVTQSPTHLIKTRGQQVTLRCSPISGHKSVSWYQQVLGQGPQFIFQYYEKEERGRGNFPDRFSARQFPNYSSELNVNALLLGDSALYLCASLGRGAYEQYFGPGTRLTVT.

This clonotype was seen more than once but under ten times. The chain recombines TRBV4-2 with TRBJ1-1, with TRBD1 as a possible D gene (6 bases). V dropped 7 bases and J dropped 0 bases, with 15 bases sitting between them. The CDR3 is 15 amino acids. Germline V gene data show CDR1 as LGHNA and CDR2 as YNFKEQ. Written as DNA, the CDR3 is TGTGCCAGCACCCCAGGACAGTTTTTGAACACTGAAGCTTTCTTT. Protein product: CASTPGQFLNTEAFF.

The chain has TRBV2 and TRBJ2-7; D might be TRBD2 (6 bases). Trimming cost V 6 bases and J 2 bases, with 11 bases left between them. CDR1 SNHLY and CDR2 FYNNEI come from the germline V gene. This CDR3 has 13 residues. CDR3 protein: CASRRDLTYEQYF. In DNA, the CDR3 is TGTGCCAGCAGACGGGACTTAACCTACGAGCAGTACTTC.

The V call is TRBV12-3 or TRBV12-4, the J call TRBJ2-5, with D possibly TRBD1 on 6 matching bases. The V end was cut by 6 bases, the J end by 1 base, with 18 bases between. The CDR3 has 16 amino acids. CDR3 loop: CASSSRWGHFQETQYF. CDR3 DNA: TGTGCCAGCAGCTCGAGGTGGGGACACTTCCAAGAGACCCAGTACTTC.

The chain is built from TRBV6-1 and TRBJ1-2; a possible D gene is TRBD1 (6 bases). Per germline, CDR1 MNHNS and CDR2 SASEGT. The CDR3 loop spans 14 amino acids. Trimming removed 1 base at V and 8 bases at J, with 14 bases between. CDR3 coding DNA: TGTGCCAGCAGTGAAGTTACAGGGCTGGGCGGCTACACCTTC. This codes for CASSEVTGLGGYTF.

This chain connects TRBV7-8 to TRBJ2-3; tentative D call: TRBD2 (6 bases). This CDR3 is built from 15 residues. The ends were cut back, 3 bases at V and 3 bases at J, with 13 bases in the middle. The germline V gene encodes CDR1 SGHVS and CDR2 FQNEAQ. The CDR3 DNA sequence: TGTGCCAGCAGCTTCCGGGCCCGGGGGACAGATACGCAGTATTTT. Translating it yields CASSFRARGTDTQYF.

The genes are TRBV20-1 and TRBJ2-3; 8 positions agree with TRBD2. The CDR3 contains 16 residues. CDR1 DFQATT and CDR2 SNEGSKA come from the germline V gene (reference sequence). The V gene end was trimmed by 0 bases and the J gene end by 3 bases; junction bases not matched to a gene: 8. This chain's CDR3 is CSARDNLAGGTDTQYF. CDR3 DNA: TGCAGTGCTAGAGATAACCTAGCGGGCGGAACAGATACGCAGTATTTT.

The chain carries TRBV9 and TRBJ2-1, with TRBD2 matching 12 bases. The germline gives CDR1 SGDLS, CDR2 YYNGEE. CDR3 length equals 14 residues. After removal of 3 bases from V and 8 bases from J, the junction contained 3 bases not matched to a gene. The CDR3, as DNA: TGTGCCAGCAGCGCTAGCGGGAGGGACGATGAGCAGTTCTTC. It codes for CASSASGRDDEQFF.

The chain has TRBV27 and TRBJ2-4; possible D gene TRBD2, 6 bases. The J call is uncertain, as TRBJ2-7 better fits the DNA end. The CDR3 length is 18 residues. The germline V gene encodes CDR1 MNHEY and CDR2 SMNVEV (reference sequence). The CDR3 sequence: CASSSRQPGGQVRGEQYF. For the CDR3, the DNA is TGTGCCAGCAGTTCCCGGCAGCCCGGGGGTCAAGTCCGGGGCGAGCAGTACTTC.